The rows below give T cell receptor beta chains drawn from one sample of a study of blood T cell repertoires in COVID-19. Profiled with immunoSEQ multiplex PCR; TCRdb holds only in-frame clones, not every one. The sample includes approximately 200,000 clones, 87% of them seen just once. Source material: PBMCs or T cells enriched from blood (not recorded which). The receptors shown here come from a man aged 18 to 29 with acute COVID-19. The CDR3 runs from the conserved cysteine through the conserved F or W. A D gene is named only where the DNA matches it firmly. Rows give clone size only sometimes, using once, few, many, or a class for an expanded clone.

d_call cdr3_length j_call v_call clone_size cdr3_nt cdr3_aa
TRBD1 14 TRBJ2-7 TRBV5-1 . TGCGCCAGCAGTTTAGGACAGGGGAGCTTCGAGCAGTACTTC CASSLGQGSFEQYF
. 15 TRBJ1-5 TRBV6-5 . TGTGCCAGCAGTTACTCGATAAGTAGCGATCAGCCCCAGCATTTT CASSYSISSDQPQHF
. 16 TRBJ2-2 TRBV4-1 . TGCGCCAGCAGCCAAGATGACAGGTATCACACCGGGGAGCTGTTTTTT CASSQDDRYHTGELFF
TRBD2 16 TRBJ2-7 TRBV4-3 . TGCGCCAGCAGCCAAGATCGGACTAGCGGGAGAACCGAGCAGTACTTC CASSQDRTSGRTEQYF
. 12 TRBJ1-1 TRBV19 . TGTGCCAGTACCCTCCCGGGGGTGAAAGCTTTCTTT CASTLPGVKAFF
TRBD2 15 TRBJ2-3 TRBV9 once TGTGCCAGCAGCGTAACTAGCGGGAGCCCAGATACGCAGTATTTT CASSVTSGSPDTQYF
TRBD1 15 TRBJ2-1 TRBV5-4 . TGTGCCAGCAGCGTCCGGGACAGCTCCTACAATGAGCAGTTCTTC CASSVRDSSYNEQFF
. 10 TRBJ1-1 TRBV20-1 . TGCAGTGCGACGGGTCTGCAGGCTTTCTTT CSATGLQAFF
. 17 TRBJ2-1 TRBV21-1 . TGTGCCAGCAGCCCCCGTGGAGCGGGATTATCCTACAATGAGCAGTTCTTC CASSPRGAGLSYNEQFF
. 14 TRBJ1-5 TRBV28 . TGTGCCAGCAGTTTATCAGGGGACAATCAGCCCCAGCATTTT CASSLSGDNQPQHF
TRBD1 15 TRBJ1-4 TRBV19 . TGTGCCAGTAGTAGAGGGACAGGGATTAATGAAAAACTGTTTTTT CASSRGTGINEKLFF
TRBD1 12 TRBJ1-2 TRBV12-3/TRBV12-4 . TGTGCCAGCACCCCGACAGGGGTTGGCTACACCTTC CASTPTGVGYTF
TRBD1 16 TRBJ1-2 TRBV5-6 . TGTGCCAGCAGCATCGGACAGGGGGCCGCTAACTATGGCTACACCTTC CASSIGQGAANYGYTF
TRBD2 15 TRBJ2-7 TRBV3-1/TRBV3-2 . TGTGCCAGCAGCCAAGTAGTACTAGCGCTCGGCGAGCAGTACTTC CASSQVVLALGEQYF
. 16 TRBJ2-6 TRBV18 . TGTGCCAGCTCGCCCGGGTCCAGCTCTGGGGCCAACGTCCTGACTTTC CASSPGSSSGANVLTF
. 14 TRBJ2-2 TRBV4-3 . TGCGCCAGCAGCCAAGATCTAGGCACCGGGGAGCTGTTTTTT CASSQDLGTGELFF
. 14 TRBJ2-7 TRBV28 . TGTGCCAGCAGTTTATTGGGCAGCGGATACGAGCAGTACTTC CASSLLGSGYEQYF
. 16 TRBJ1-4 TRBV28 . TGTGCCAGCAGTTTAAGGCAGGCAGCAACTAATGAAAAACTGTTTTTT CASSLRQAATNEKLFF
. 12 TRBJ1-4 TRBV30 few TGTGCCTGGAGTATTTTGAGGGAAAAACTGTTTTTT CAWSILREKLFF
. 18 TRBJ1-1 TRBV24-1 . TGTGCCACCAGTGATTTACTAGAAATGGACGATGAATACACTGAAGCTTTCTTT CATSDLLEMDDEYTEAFF
. 13 TRBJ1-1 TRBV19 few TGTGCCAGTAGTATAACAATGAACACTGAAGCTTTCTTT CASSITMNTEAFF
. 13 TRBJ1-1 TRBV4-1 once TGCGCCAGCAGCCCATTCCAGGGCACTGAAGCTTTCTTT CASSPFQGTEAFF
. 13 TRBJ1-1 TRBV2 . TGTGCCAGCAGTCAAGGAGTGAACACTGAAGCTTTCTTT CASSQGVNTEAFF
. 15 TRBJ2-5 TRBV2 . TGTGCCAGGAGCATACCGAGCACGCAGGGAGAGACCCAGTACTTC CARSIPSTQGETQYF
. 14 TRBJ1-4 TRBV6-5 once TGTGCCAGCAGTTACTCAGCCAGGGATGAAAAACTGTTTTTT CASSYSARDEKLFF
TRBD2 14 TRBJ2-7 TRBV30 . TGTGCCTGGACCTTCCCTGGCGGGAGTAACGAGCAGTACTTC CAWTFPGGSNEQYF
. 11 TRBJ1-1 TRBV28 . TGTGCCAGCAGTTTAGAGTCAGAAGCTTTCTTT CASSLESEAFF
. 15 TRBJ1-5 TRBV2 . TGTGCCACCCAAGAAACAGAATATAGCAATCAGCCCCAGCATTTT CATQETEYSNQPQHF
TRBD1 17 TRBJ1-5 TRBV28 . TGTGCCAGCAGTACGGGACAGTCCTTACTTAGCAATCAGCCCCAGCATTTT CASSTGQSLLSNQPQHF
. 13 TRBJ2-5 TRBV30 . TGTGCCTGGAGTTTCAATAGACAAGAGACCCAGTACTTC CAWSFNRQETQYF
TRBD2 12 TRBJ2-2 TRBV7-9 . TGTGCCACCCTAGCGGGTACCGGGGAGCTGTTTTTT CATLAGTGELFF
TRBD1 14 TRBJ1-6 TRBV18 few TGTGCCAGCTCACTACTGACAGGGGAATCACCCCTCCACTTT CASSLLTGESPLHF
. 16 TRBJ1-5 TRBV5-5 . TGTGCCAGCAGCTTGGGTTCGGTGGGAGGCAATCAGCCCCAGCATTTT CASSLGSVGGNQPQHF
. 14 TRBJ2-1 TRBV7-3 few TGTGCCAGCAGCTTAGTCCCCTACTACAATGAGCAGTTCTTC CASSLVPYYNEQFF
TRBD2 15 TRBJ2-7 TRBV3-1/TRBV3-2 once TGTGCCAGCAGCCAAGCGGCGGGAGGGCCGGGGGAGCAGTACTTC CASSQAAGGPGEQYF
TRBD1 15 TRBJ1-2 TRBV7-2 . TGTGCCAGCAGCTTAAACAGGGGCGTGAACTATGGCTACACCTTC CASSLNRGVNYGYTF
TRBD1 14 TRBJ2-5 TRBV28 . TGTGCCAGCAGTTCGAGACAGGGTCGAGAGACCCAGTACTTC CASSSRQGRETQYF
TRBD2 14 TRBJ2-7 TRBV5-8 . TGTGCCAGCAGACCTGGGGTAGCGGGATTTGAGCAGTACTTC CASRPGVAGFEQYF
TRBD1 16 TRBJ1-2 TRBV7-2 . TGTGCCAGCAGCTTAGGGATCGGGACAGGGGAGGATGGCTACACCTTC CASSLGIGTGEDGYTF
. 15 TRBJ1-2 TRBV6-5 once TGTGCCAGCAGTCCTTGGCGGCAGGACCGAGGGGGCTACACCTTC CASSPWRQDRGGYTF
TRBD2 15 TRBJ2-5 TRBV9 . TGTGCCAGCAGCGCCCGACTAGCGGGGGAAGAGACCCAGTACTTC CASSARLAGEETQYF
TRBD2 24 TRBJ2-7 TRBV6-2/TRBV6-3 . TGTGCCAGCAGCCCACCCCGATTCGACTTTGCGGGGATAGCGGGAGGCCTGAGCTCCTACGAGCAGTACTTC CASSPPRFDFAGIAGGLSSYEQYF
. 13 TRBJ1-1 TRBV30 . TGTGCCTGGACAAAGGGGGGGAAAACTGAAGCTTTCTTT CAWTKGGKTEAFF
TRBD2 16 TRBJ2-2 TRBV5-4 . TGTGCCAGCAGCTTGGGACTAGCGGGGAACACCGGGGAGCTGTTTTTT CASSLGLAGNTGELFF
TRBD2 15 TRBJ2-1 TRBV11-2 . TGTGCCAGCAGTACGCCGGGACTAGCTTTACATGAGCAGTTCTTC CASSTPGLALHEQFF